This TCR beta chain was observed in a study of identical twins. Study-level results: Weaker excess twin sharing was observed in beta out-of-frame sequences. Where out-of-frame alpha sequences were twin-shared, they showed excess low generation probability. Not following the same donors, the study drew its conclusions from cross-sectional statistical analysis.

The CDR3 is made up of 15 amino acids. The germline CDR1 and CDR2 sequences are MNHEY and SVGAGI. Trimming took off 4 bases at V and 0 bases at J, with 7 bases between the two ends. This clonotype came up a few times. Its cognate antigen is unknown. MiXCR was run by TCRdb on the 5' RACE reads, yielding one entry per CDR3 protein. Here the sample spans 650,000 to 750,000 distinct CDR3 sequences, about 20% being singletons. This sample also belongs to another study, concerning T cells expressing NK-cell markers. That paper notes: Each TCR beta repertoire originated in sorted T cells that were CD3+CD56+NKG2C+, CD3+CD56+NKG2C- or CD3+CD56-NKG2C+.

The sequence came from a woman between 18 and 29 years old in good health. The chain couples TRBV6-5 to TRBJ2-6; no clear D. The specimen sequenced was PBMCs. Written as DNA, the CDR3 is TGTGCCAGCAGTTCTTCCGCCTCTGGGGCCAACGTCCTGACTTTC. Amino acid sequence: CASSSSASGANVLTF.